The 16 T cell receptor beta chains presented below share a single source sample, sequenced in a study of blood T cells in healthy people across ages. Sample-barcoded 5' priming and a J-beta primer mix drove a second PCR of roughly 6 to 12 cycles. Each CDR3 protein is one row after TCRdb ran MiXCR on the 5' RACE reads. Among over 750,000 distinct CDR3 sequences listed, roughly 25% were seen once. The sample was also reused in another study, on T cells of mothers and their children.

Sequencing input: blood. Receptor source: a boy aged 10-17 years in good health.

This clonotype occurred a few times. The CDR3 reads CASSQDPRASYEQYF. For the CDR3, the DNA is TGCGCCAGCAGCCAAGATCCCCGGGCCTCCTACGAGCAGTACTTC. This chain connects TRBV4-1 to TRBJ2-5; D ambiguous. The J call may not be correct, given that the DNA end is closer to TRBJ2-7. The CDR3 contains 15 residues. In germline, CDR1 is MGHRA, CDR2 YSYEKL.

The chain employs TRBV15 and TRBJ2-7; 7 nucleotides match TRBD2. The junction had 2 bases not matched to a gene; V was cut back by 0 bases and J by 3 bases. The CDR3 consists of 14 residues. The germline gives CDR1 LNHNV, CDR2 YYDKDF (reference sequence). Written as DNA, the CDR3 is TGTGCCACCAGCAGAGACCTAGCGGACTACGAGCAGTACTTC. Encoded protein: CATSRDLADYEQYF.

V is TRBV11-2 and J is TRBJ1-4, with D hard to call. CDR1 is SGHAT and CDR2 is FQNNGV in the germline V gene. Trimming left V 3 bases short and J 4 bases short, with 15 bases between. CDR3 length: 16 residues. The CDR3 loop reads CASSFRDRPFNEKLFF. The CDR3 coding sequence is TGTGCCAGCAGCTTCAGAGATAGACCGTTTAATGAAAAACTGTTTTTT.

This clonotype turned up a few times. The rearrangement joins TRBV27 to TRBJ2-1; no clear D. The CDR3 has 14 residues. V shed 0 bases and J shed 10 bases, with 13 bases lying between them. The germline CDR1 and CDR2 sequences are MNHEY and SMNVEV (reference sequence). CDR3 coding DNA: TGTGCCAGCAGTTTATCGCTTACCCCTGGGGAGCAGTTCTTC. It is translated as CASSLSLTPGEQFF.

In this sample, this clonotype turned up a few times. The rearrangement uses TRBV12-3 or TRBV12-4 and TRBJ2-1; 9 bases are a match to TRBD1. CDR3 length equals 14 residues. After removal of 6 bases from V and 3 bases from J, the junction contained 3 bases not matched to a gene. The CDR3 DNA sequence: TGTGCCAGCAGACCGACAGGGGGCTACAATGAGCAGTTCTTC. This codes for CASRPTGGYNEQFF.

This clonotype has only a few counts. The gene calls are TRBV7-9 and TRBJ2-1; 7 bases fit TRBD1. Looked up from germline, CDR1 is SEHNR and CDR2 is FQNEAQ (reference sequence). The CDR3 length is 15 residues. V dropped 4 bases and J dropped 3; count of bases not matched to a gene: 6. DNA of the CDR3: TGTGCCAGCAGCTCAACAGGGGACCGCTACAATGAGCAGTTCTTC. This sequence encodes CASSSTGDRYNEQFF.

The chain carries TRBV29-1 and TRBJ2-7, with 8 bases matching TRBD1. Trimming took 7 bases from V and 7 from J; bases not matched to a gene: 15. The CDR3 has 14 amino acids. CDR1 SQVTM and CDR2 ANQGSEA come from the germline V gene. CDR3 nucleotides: TGCAGCGCGGGGAGGACAGGGATACAGGGGGAGCAGTACTTC. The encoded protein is CSAGRTGIQGEQYF.

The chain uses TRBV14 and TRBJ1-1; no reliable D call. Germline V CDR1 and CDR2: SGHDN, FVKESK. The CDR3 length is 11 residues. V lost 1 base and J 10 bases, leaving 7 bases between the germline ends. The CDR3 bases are TGTGCCAGCAGCCAAGGGGTATCAGCTTTCTTT. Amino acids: CASSQGVSAFF.

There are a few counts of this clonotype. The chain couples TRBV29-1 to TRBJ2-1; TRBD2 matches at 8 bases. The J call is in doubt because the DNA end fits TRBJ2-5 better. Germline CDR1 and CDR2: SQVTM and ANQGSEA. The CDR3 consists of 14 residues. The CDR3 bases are TGCAGCGTTGAGATGCGGCTAGCGGGAGAGACCCAGTACTTC. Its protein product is CSVEMRLAGETQYF.

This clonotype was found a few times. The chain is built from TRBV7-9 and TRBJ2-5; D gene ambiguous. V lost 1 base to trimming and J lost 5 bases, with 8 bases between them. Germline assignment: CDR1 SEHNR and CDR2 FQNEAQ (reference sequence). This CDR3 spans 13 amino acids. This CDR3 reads CASSLDMGETQYF. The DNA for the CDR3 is TGTGCCAGCAGCTTAGATATGGGGGAGACCCAGTACTTC.

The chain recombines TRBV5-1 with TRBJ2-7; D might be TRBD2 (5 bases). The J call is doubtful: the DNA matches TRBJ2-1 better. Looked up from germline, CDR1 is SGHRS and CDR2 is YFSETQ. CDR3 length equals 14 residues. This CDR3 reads CASSLGERNNEQFF. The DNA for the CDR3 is TGCGCCAGCAGCTTGGGGGAGAGGAACAATGAGCAGTTCTTC.

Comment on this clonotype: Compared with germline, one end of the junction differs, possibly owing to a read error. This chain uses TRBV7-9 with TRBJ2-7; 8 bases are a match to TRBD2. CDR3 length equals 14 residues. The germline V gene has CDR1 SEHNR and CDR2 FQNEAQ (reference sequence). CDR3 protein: CTSRPRSGGYEQYF. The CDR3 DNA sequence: TGTACCAGCAGACCCCGCAGCGGGGGCTACGAGCAGTACTTC.

DNA for the CDR3: TGTGCCACGAGGCGGAGCTCCTACAATGAGCAGTTCTTC. Its protein product is CATRRSSYNEQFF. J is TRBJ2-1 and V is TRBV27; D ambiguous. The germline V gene has CDR1 MNHEY and CDR2 SMNVEV (reference sequence). V gave up 10 bases and J gave up 0 bases, with 10 bases separating them. The CDR3 length is 13 residues.

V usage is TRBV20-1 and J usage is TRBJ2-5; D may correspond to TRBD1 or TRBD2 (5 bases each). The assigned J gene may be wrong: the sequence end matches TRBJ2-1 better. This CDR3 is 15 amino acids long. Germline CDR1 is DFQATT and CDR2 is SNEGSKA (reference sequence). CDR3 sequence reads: CSAILLGVFGNEQFF. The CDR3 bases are TGCAGTGCTATTCTACTAGGGGTGTTTGGCAATGAGCAGTTCTTC.

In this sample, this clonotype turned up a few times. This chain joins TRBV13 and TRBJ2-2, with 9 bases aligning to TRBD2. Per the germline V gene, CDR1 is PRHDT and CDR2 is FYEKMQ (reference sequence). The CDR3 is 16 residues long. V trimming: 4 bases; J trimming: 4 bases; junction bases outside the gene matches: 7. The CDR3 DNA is TGTGCCAGCAGCTCCTATGCTAGCGGGGCCACCGGGGAGCTGTTTTTT. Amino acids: CASSSYASGATGELFF.

As DNA, the CDR3 is TGTGCCAGCAGCTCTCGAAGACAGGGAAGAATGGCGAGCAATCAGCCCCAGCATTTT. It codes for CASSSRRQGRMASNQPQHF. The chain employs TRBV5-5 and TRBJ1-5, with 7 bases fitting TRBD1. There are 19 residues in the CDR3. Germline V CDR1 and CDR2: SGHKS, YYEKEE (reference sequence). With 3 bases clipped from V and 1 base from J, the junction kept 16 bases outside the gene matches.